The entry that follows covers one T cell receptor beta chain sequence. Its antigen remains unknown. This sample is part of a study of cytomegalovirus exposure and HLA in healthy donors. The study, taken as a whole, reports: For most TCR beta V segments, an earlier analysis put the productive rate at about 87% or about 30% of the time. Most TCR sequences were rare, but some public TCRs occurred in many donors.

In the PCR, 60 Vbeta and 13 Jbeta primers were used. The protocol was immunoSEQ multiplex PCR, while the TCRdb copy is restricted to in-frame clones and leaves out a portion. Of around 250,000 clones listed, approximately 82% are singletons. CDR3 length: 12 residues. CDR1 SNHLY and CDR2 FYNNEI come from the germline V gene. The V end lost 6 bases, the J end lost 6 bases, and 9 bases lay between the germline ends. The sequenced material came from PBMCs. The origin of this receptor is a woman in her sixties in good health and CMV-seropositive. This chain joins TRBV2 and TRBJ2-1; a weak D match, TRBD1 (6 bases). CDR3 residues: CASRGQPNEQFF. The CDR3 DNA follows: TGTGCCAGCAGAGGACAGCCCAATGAGCAGTTCTTC.